These T cell receptor beta chains were read from a single sample in a study of response to subunit inactivated influenza vaccine. TCRdb called the RT-PCR reads again in MiXCR, with one record for every CDR3 protein. This table holds some 640,000 distinct CDR3 sequences, roughly 14% found once. Specimen: PBMCs from blood, collected around 15 days before vaccination. These receptors came from a man aged 45-65 years who received an inactivated influenza vaccine. Both conserved end residues are part of each CDR3. Each record gives: clone size, CDR3 length, D gene, J gene, V gene, CDR3 DNA, CDR3 protein. The D gene is left open where the match is weak. Clone size is stated in some rows and not others, as once, few, many or a class when expanded.

few 16 NA TRBJ2-5 TRBV20-1 TGCAGTGCCCCATCCTCCAAGGACAGCCTCCAAGAGACCCAGTACTTC CSAPSSKDSLQETQYF
NA 16 TRBD2 TRBJ2-1 TRBV15 TGTGCCACCAGCAGAGAGGGACTAGCGGGAGCTTTGGAGCAGTTCTTC CATSREGLAGALEQFF
few 16 NA TRBJ2-2 TRBV30 TGTGCCTGGAGTGTGGGCGGCAGGGGAATGACCGGGGAGCTGTTTTTT CAWSVGGRGMTGELFF
many 13 NA TRBJ2-5 TRBV5-6 TGTGCCAGCAGCTCGACAGGGACTGAGACCCAGTACTTC CASSSTGTETQYF
NA 17 NA TRBJ1-2 TRBV4-1 TGCGCCAGCAGCCAAGAGGGGGGGTGGGATTTTTTTTATGGCTACACCTTC CASSQEGGWDFFYGYTF
many 16 TRBD1 TRBJ2-4 TRBV20-1 TGCAGTGCTTTACGAGGGACAGGTATAGCCAAAAACATTCAGTACTTC CSALRGTGIAKNIQYF
few 14 NA TRBJ2-1 TRBV20-1 TGCAGTGCTGCTGCGGGGAACTCCTACAATGAGCAGTTCTTC CSAAAGNSYNEQFF
many 12 NA TRBJ2-7 TRBV7-2 TGTGCCAGCAGCCCTACATTCTACGAGCAGTACTTC CASSPTFYEQYF
few 14 NA TRBJ1-1 TRBV12-3/TRBV12-4 TGTGCCAGCACACTCAGGGGACTGAACACTGAAGCTTTCTTT CASTLRGLNTEAFF
NA 14 NA TRBJ2-3 TRBV4-3 TGCGCCAGCAGCCAAGGGGACTTCACAGATACGCAGTATTTT CASSQGDFTDTQYF
many 13 NA TRBJ1-1 TRBV18 TGTGCCAGCTCTCGAGGACATAACACTGAAGCTTTCTTT CASSRGHNTEAFF
NA 17 TRBD2 TRBJ2-5 TRBV12-3/TRBV12-4 TGTGCCAGCAGCGGGACTAGCGGGCCCCGCTCCCAAGAGACCCAGTACTTC CASSGTSGPRSQETQYF
NA 15 NA TRBJ2-7 TRBV4-3 TGCGCCAGCAGCCAACTGGGACTGTCATCCTTCGAGCAGTACTTC CASSQLGLSSFEQYF
few 14 NA TRBJ2-7 TRBV4-3 TGCGCCAGCAGCCAAGAAGGCAGGGAGAACGAGCAGTACTTC CASSQEGRENEQYF
NA 13 NA TRBJ1-2 TRBV6-6 TGTGCCAGCAGTTACCTTAGTGATTATGGCTACACCTTC CASSYLSDYGYTF
many 15 NA TRBJ2-1 TRBV14 TGTGCCAGCAGCCATTTTGGCCATAGCGCTAATGAGCAGTTCTTC CASSHFGHSANEQFF
few 16 TRBD2 TRBJ2-2 TRBV5-1 TGCGCCAGCAGCTTGCTTCAGCGGGGGGTAGCCGGGGAGCTGTTTTTT CASSLLQRGVAGELFF
few 15 TRBD2 TRBJ2-1 TRBV14 TGTGCCAGCAGGGACGGGACTAGCGTAGGCAATGAGCAGTTCTTC CASRDGTSVGNEQFF
many 15 NA TRBJ2-3 TRBV27 TGTGCCAGCAGTTTAAGGGGGACCCCAACAGATACGCAGTATTTT CASSLRGTPTDTQYF
few 15 TRBD1 TRBJ2-2 TRBV20-1 TGCAGTGCTAGGGCCCAGGGGGTAGGGACCGGGGAGCTGTTTTTT CSARAQGVGTGELFF
few 13 TRBD1 TRBJ2-7 TRBV29-1 TGCAGCGTTGTAGGGGGACAGGGGTACGAGCAGTACTTC CSVVGGQGYEQYF
NA 17 TRBD2 TRBJ2-1 TRBV6-1 TGTGCCAGCAGTCTTCGGACTAGCGGGAACACCCGGAATGAGCAGTTCTTC CASSLRTSGNTRNEQFF
few 15 NA TRBJ1-2 TRBV4-3 TGCGCCAGCAGCCAAGAAGACAGGCCAACTTATGGCTACACCTTC CASSQEDRPTYGYTF
NA 15 NA TRBJ2-1 TRBV20-1 TGCAGTGCTAGACCGAGACCAAGCTCCTACAATGAGCAGTTCTTC CSARPRPSSYNEQFF
NA 15 TRBD2 TRBJ2-3 TRBV11-1 TGTGCCAGCAGCCGCGGGACTAGCGCGGCAGATACGCAGTATTTT CASSRGTSAADTQYF
few 12 NA TRBJ2-5 TRBV7-8 TGTGCCAGCAGCCCTCGAGTGGAGACCCAGTACTTC CASSPRVETQYF
few 15 NA TRBJ2-2 TRBV19 TGTGCCAGTAACTGGGGAGATGGGAACGCCGGGGAGCTGTTTTTT CASNWGDGNAGELFF
NA 16 TRBD2 TRBJ2-1 TRBV12-3/TRBV12-4 TGTGCCAGCAATCACATAGCGGGAGTTAAGAACAATGAGCAGTTCTTC CASNHIAGVKNNEQFF
few 15 NA TRBJ2-5 TRBV28 TGTGCCAGCAGTGATACCGGGACGAACCAAGAGACCCAGTACTTC CASSDTGTNQETQYF
NA 14 NA TRBJ2-2 TRBV12-3/TRBV12-4 TGTGCCAGCAGTCTCCACAGGGCCACCGGGGAGCTGTTTTTT CASSLHRATGELFF
NA 13 NA TRBJ1-6 TRBV20-1 TGCAGTTGCCACCGGGGCCACAATTCACCCCTCCACTTT CSCHRGHNSPLHF
NA 15 TRBD2 TRBJ2-5 TRBV12-3/TRBV12-4 TGTGCCAGCATCTTGGGCGGGAGCAGGCGAGAGACCCAGTACTTC CASILGGSRRETQYF
NA 17 TRBD1 TRBJ1-1 TRBV20-1 TGCAGCGCTAGATCTATCGACAGGGAGCTCATGAACACTGAAGCTTTCTTT CSARSIDRELMNTEAFF
many 13 NA TRBJ2-7 TRBV20-1 TGCAGTGCTAGGGGATATGGCCCCTACGAGCAGTACTTC CSARGYGPYEQYF
NA 13 NA TRBJ2-7 TRBV4-3 TGCGCCAGCAGCCAAGCGTTGTGGGACGAGCAGTACTTC CASSQALWDEQYF
few 15 NA TRBJ2-1 TRBV4-3 TGCGCCAGCAGCCAAGTACAGGGAGCGAACAATGAGCAGTTCTTC CASSQVQGANNEQFF
many 14 NA TRBJ1-1 TRBV9 TGTGCCAGCAGCGTAGGGAGTATGAACACTGAAGCTTTCTTT CASSVGSMNTEAFF
once 13 TRBD1 TRBJ1-5 TRBV29-1 TGCACCCGAGGGGACAGGAGCAATCAGCCCCAGCATTTT CTRGDRSNQPQHF
once 18 NA TRBJ1-6 TRBV4-1 TGCGCCAGCAGCCAAGATAGTAGGGGACTCACCTATAATTCACCCCTCCACTTT CASSQDSRGLTYNSPLHF
few 12 NA TRBJ1-1 TRBV20-1 TGCAGTGCTAGAGGTCAGTACACTGAAGCTTTCTTT CSARGQYTEAFF
few 12 NA TRBJ1-1 TRBV5-1 TGCGCCAGCAGCTTAATGGGAGAGGAAGCTTTCTTT CASSLMGEEAFF
NA 15 NA TRBJ2-1 TRBV10-3 TGTGCCATCAGTCGTCGGACAGCTTATACCAATGAGCAGTTCTTC CAISRRTAYTNEQFF
many 13 NA TRBJ2-3 TRBV29-1 TGCAGCAGCTCACTGACTAGCACAGATACGCAGTATTTT CSSSLTSTDTQYF
NA 16 TRBD1 TRBJ2-7 TRBV6-2/TRBV6-3 TGTGCCAGCAGTGGTCGCTACAGGGGTAACTCCTACGAGCAGTACTTC CASSGRYRGNSYEQYF
NA 16 NA TRBJ2-1 TRBV12-3/TRBV12-4 TGTGCCAGCAGTTCCCCCCCCCGGGACGGATACAATGAGCAGTTCTTC CASSSPPRDGYNEQFF
NA 13 NA TRBJ1-5 TRBV30 TGTGCCTGGAGCGTGCATGAGAATCAGCCCCAGCATTTT CAWSVHENQPQHF
many 12 NA TRBJ1-2 TRBV12-3/TRBV12-4 TGTGCCAGCAGTTTTACGGTCGATGGCTACACCTTC CASSFTVDGYTF
NA 16 TRBD2 TRBJ2-2 TRBV12-3/TRBV12-4 TGTGCCAGCAGGAGAATTGGGACTAGCGGGCCCGGGGAGCTGTTTTTT CASRRIGTSGPGELFF
NA 13 NA TRBJ1-2 TRBV20-1 TGCAGTGCTAGACAGGGATCTAACTATGGCTACACCTTC CSARQGSNYGYTF
NA 11 NA TRBJ2-3 TRBV20-1 TGCAGTGCTAGAAGATTTGATACGCAGTATTTT CSARRFDTQYF
NA 16 NA TRBJ2-1 TRBV7-9 TGTGCCAGCAGCTTAGGAATTAGCGAGAGATACAATGAGCAGTTCTTC CASSLGISERYNEQFF
few 11 NA TRBJ2-1 TRBV12-5 TGTGCTAGTGGTTTGGGGGAGCCGCAGTTCTTC CASGLGEPQFF
NA 15 NA TRBJ2-1 TRBV7-2 TGTGCCAGCAGCTTAGAGGGGGGGGGTCCGGGTTGGAAGTTCTTC CASSLEGGGPGWKFF
NA 13 NA TRBJ1-5 TRBV15 TGTGCCACCAAACGGTGGGGGGATCAGCCCCAGCATTTT CATKRWGDQPQHF
few 14 TRBD2 TRBJ2-2 TRBV24-1 TGTGCCACCAGTGATTTGAGCGGGGCCGGGGAGCTGTTTTTT CATSDLSGAGELFF